The source of this T cell receptor beta chain is a study of blood T cells in healthy people across ages (dated by TCRdb to between 2014 and 2017). Broadly, across the study: Template switching captured roughly one uniquely barcoded TCR beta cDNA molecule per two T cells in model experiments. Age-related changes in TCR beta repertoire diversity were measured in the study by deep sequencing normalized with unique cDNA molecular identifiers. The donors were split into four age groups: young (average around 15 years), middle-aged (about 40), aged (approximately 60) and long-lived (roughly 77). To avoid experimental bias, donors of different ages were spread randomly across the sequencing lanes. For two donors (one aged 18 to 30 and one aged 80 or older), the study analyzed two additional independent replicas of 1 million unique cDNA reads from the same blood draw. The investigation overall reported the following: As age increased, observed TCR beta diversity per million T cells dropped in a roughly linear way, and a significant reduction was already evident by age around 41. Compared with the aged group, the long-lived group had more naive CD4+ T cells, fewer expanded clones and increased TCR diversity, a pattern suggesting age selection. Estimates of total diversity from one million sequenced T cells were regarded as lower bounds and underestimates. The percentage of naive T cells measured by flow cytometry correlated strongly with observed TCR beta diversity. Since profiling was done on bulk unsorted PBMCs, naive and antigen-experienced compartments could not be conclusively compared. The CMV infection status of donors was not known, potentially confounding age-related changes in expanded clonotypes.

The donors were around 39 Caucasian individuals from Russia, aged roughly 6 to 100 years, who were systemically healthy. Each donor gave roughly 11 milliliters of peripheral blood, drawn into EDTA-treated Vacutainer tubes. Ficoll-Paque density-gradient centrifugation was used to isolate PBMCs, with at least 6.5 million per sample. Trizol reagent was used to extract total RNA from the PBMCs, yielding at least 6 micrograms per sample. For every donor, flow cytometry on a PBMC aliquot measured the percentage of naive CD45RAhigh/CD27high T cells. CDR1 and CDR2 are drawn from the germline V gene: LGHNA, YSLEER. Measured from the cysteine to the phenylalanine, the CDR3 is 14 residues long. Only the CDR3 part of the read is kept: 42 bases, read in frame from the first base. V trim: 11 bases; J trim: 3 bases; unmatched bases: 10. Library preparation used 5' RACE. The sample was run on an Illumina HiSeq 2500. A second PCR of roughly 6 to 11 cycles was performed with a sample-barcoded 5' primer and a J-beta primer mix. Each TCR beta cDNA molecule received a unique molecular identifier from a template-switch 5' adaptor carrying 12 random nucleotides. Each sample yielded at least 2.5 million CDR3-containing paired-end reads. First-strand cDNA synthesis was performed from all RNA using the Mint cDNA synthesis kit, with priming by a TRBC-specific oligonucleotide. After uracil-DNA glycosylase treatment, a first 18-cycle PCR used universal primers M1SS and BC2_uni_R on all cDNA. The study's processing was this. Normalization of each sample was performed by random selection of 1 million high-quality reads, each carrying a distinct molecular identifier. Reads with shared molecular identifiers were discarded instead of being binned into consensus sequences. CDR3 identification, clonotype clustering and error correction used MiTCR with a Q25 quality threshold and the strictest error-elimination algorithm. Lower-bound total TCR beta diversity was estimated with a nonparametric unseen species model using Euler transformation. TCRdb reran the public reads through fastp at Q25 and MiXCR, keeping productive beta chains. Each CDR3 protein appears once, grouped with its most common genes and DNA. The V and J calls were determined by TCRdb, not by the authors. Here the sample has roughly 1,800,000 distinct CDR3 sequences; roughly 50% occur a single time. Of the sample, approximately 2% falls within the top ten clones.

Comments on this clonotype: Its antigen target is currently unknown. Per-nucleotide qualities are absent, and no much larger clonotype sits a single base away.

This sequence uses TRBV4-3 and TRBJ2-3; 8 middle bases align to TRBD1. Sequenced: blood. This TCR came from a woman in her forties in good health. The CDR3 reads as follows: CARGPGTGTDTQYF. The base sequence is TGCGCCCGCGGCCCCGGGACAGGAACAGATACGCAGTATTTT.